A selection of T cell receptor beta chains follows, all from one sample in a study of CD8 T cells in ankylosing spondylitis. TCRdb processed the 5' RACE reads anew with MiXCR; each CDR3 protein has one entry. The sample consists of some 700,000 distinct CDR3 sequences, about 20% of them appearing once. The sample was blood, either unsorted or a sorted T cell fraction (not recorded which). The receptors here all came from a male donor with ankylosing spondylitis. Each CDR3 is given with its conserved first and last residue. A D gene is named only where the DNA matches it firmly. Rows may omit the clone size; those that give it use once, few, many or a size class.

v_call: TRBV10-2
d_call: NA
clone_size: NA
j_call: TRBJ1-1
cdr3_nt: TGCGCCAGCAGTGTTCTTTGGGCTGAAGCTTTCTTT
cdr3_aa: CASSVLWAEAFF

v_call: TRBV7-2
d_call: TRBD1
clone_size: NA
j_call: TRBJ2-2
cdr3_nt: TGTGCCAGCAGCTCTAGCAGGACAGGGGGGAGGTCCGGGGAGCTGTTTTTT
cdr3_aa: CASSSSRTGGRSGELFF

v_call: TRBV27
d_call: NA
clone_size: NA
j_call: TRBJ1-5
cdr3_nt: TGTGCCAGCAGGCGGGGCGACTTAAATCAGCCCCAGCATTTT
cdr3_aa: CASRRGDLNQPQHF

v_call: TRBV6-5
d_call: NA
clone_size: few
j_call: TRBJ1-5
cdr3_nt: TGTGCCAGCGGTCTTCAGCCCCAGCATTTT
cdr3_aa: CASGLQPQHF

v_call: TRBV20-1
d_call: NA
clone_size: NA
j_call: TRBJ1-2
cdr3_nt: TGCAGTGCTACCCGTCTGTCTAACTATGGCTACACCTTC
cdr3_aa: CSATRLSNYGYTF

v_call: TRBV29-1
d_call: NA
clone_size: NA
j_call: TRBJ2-5
cdr3_nt: TGCAGCGTCCTGGGTAGCGGTGTGGAGACCCAGTACTTC
cdr3_aa: CSVLGSGVETQYF

v_call: TRBV6-4
d_call: NA
clone_size: NA
j_call: TRBJ2-1
cdr3_nt: TGTGCCAGCAGTGACTGGCCGGGCTATGAGCAGTTCTTC
cdr3_aa: CASSDWPGYEQFF

v_call: TRBV5-1
d_call: TRBD2
clone_size: NA
j_call: TRBJ2-6
cdr3_nt: TGCGCCAGCAGCCCGGGACTAGCGGGAGCTTCTGGGGCCAACGTCCTGACTTTC
cdr3_aa: CASSPGLAGASGANVLTF

v_call: TRBV28
d_call: TRBD2
clone_size: few
j_call: TRBJ2-1
cdr3_nt: TGTGCCAGCAGTTTGTCTAGCGGGAGACGAAATGAGCAGTTCTTC
cdr3_aa: CASSLSSGRRNEQFF

v_call: TRBV12-3/TRBV12-4
d_call: TRBD1
clone_size: NA
j_call: TRBJ1-4
cdr3_nt: TGTGCCAGCAGTTTCGGGGGACAGACTGAAAAACTGTTTTTT
cdr3_aa: CASSFGGQTEKLFF

v_call: TRBV12-3/TRBV12-4
d_call: TRBD2
clone_size: NA
j_call: TRBJ2-7
cdr3_nt: TGTGCCAGCAGTGTTAATAGCGGGAGTCTCTCCTACGAGCAGTACTTC
cdr3_aa: CASSVNSGSLSYEQYF

v_call: TRBV28
d_call: TRBD1
clone_size: few
j_call: TRBJ2-5
cdr3_nt: TGTGCCAGCAGTTATGGAGCACGACAGGGTGGGCAGTACTTC
cdr3_aa: CASSYGARQGGQYF

v_call: TRBV5-1
d_call: NA
clone_size: NA
j_call: TRBJ1-4
cdr3_nt: TGCGCCAGCAGCTCGGGAGCCTCAGGAGAGAGCGAAAAACTGTTTTTT
cdr3_aa: CASSSGASGESEKLFF

v_call: TRBV29-1
d_call: NA
clone_size: NA
j_call: TRBJ2-3
cdr3_nt: TGCAGCGTTGAACGAGACAGGCCTGTCGATACGCAGTATTTT
cdr3_aa: CSVERDRPVDTQYF

v_call: TRBV21-1
d_call: NA
clone_size: few
j_call: TRBJ2-5
cdr3_nt: TGTGCCAGCACGGAGGGACTAGCGGGACAAGAGACCCAGTACTTC
cdr3_aa: CASTEGLAGQETQYF